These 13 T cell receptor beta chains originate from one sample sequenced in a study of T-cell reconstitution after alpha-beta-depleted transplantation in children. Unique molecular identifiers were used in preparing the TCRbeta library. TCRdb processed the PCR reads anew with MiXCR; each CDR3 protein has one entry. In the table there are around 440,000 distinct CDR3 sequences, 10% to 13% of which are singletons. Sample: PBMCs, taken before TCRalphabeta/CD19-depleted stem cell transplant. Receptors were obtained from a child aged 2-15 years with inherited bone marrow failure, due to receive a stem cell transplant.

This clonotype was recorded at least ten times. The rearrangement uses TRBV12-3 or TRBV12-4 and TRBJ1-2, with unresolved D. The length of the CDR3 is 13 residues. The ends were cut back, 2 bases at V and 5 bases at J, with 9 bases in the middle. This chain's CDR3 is CASSLWAPYGYTF. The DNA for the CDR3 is TGTGCCAGCAGTTTATGGGCGCCGTATGGCTACACCTTC.

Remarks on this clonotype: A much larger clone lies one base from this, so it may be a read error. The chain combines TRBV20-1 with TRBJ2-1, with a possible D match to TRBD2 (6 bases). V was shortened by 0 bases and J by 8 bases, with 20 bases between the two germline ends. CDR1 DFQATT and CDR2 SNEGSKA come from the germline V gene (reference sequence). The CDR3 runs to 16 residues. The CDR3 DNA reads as TGCAGTGCTAGAGATTGGGTGAGGGAGGACCCCGATGAGCAGTTCTTC. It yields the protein CSARDWVREDPDEQFF.

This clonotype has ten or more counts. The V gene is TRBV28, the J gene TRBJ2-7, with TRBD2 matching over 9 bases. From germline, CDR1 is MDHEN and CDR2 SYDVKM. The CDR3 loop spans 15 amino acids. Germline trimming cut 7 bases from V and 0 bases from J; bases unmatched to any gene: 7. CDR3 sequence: CASNAGLAASYEQYF. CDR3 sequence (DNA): TGTGCCAGCAACGCGGGACTAGCAGCCTCCTACGAGCAGTACTTC.

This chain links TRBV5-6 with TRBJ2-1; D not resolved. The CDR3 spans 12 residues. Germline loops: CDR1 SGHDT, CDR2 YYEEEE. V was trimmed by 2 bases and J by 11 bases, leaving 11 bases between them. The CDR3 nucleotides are TGTGCCAGCAGCTTTTACCGGTCCAAGCAGTTCTTC. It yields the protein CASSFYRSKQFF.

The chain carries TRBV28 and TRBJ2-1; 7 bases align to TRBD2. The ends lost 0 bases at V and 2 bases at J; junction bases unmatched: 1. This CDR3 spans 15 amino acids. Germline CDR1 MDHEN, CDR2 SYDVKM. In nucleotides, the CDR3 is TGTGCCAGCAGTTTATGGCTAGCGGCCTACAATGAGCAGTTCTTC. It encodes CASSLWLAAYNEQFF.

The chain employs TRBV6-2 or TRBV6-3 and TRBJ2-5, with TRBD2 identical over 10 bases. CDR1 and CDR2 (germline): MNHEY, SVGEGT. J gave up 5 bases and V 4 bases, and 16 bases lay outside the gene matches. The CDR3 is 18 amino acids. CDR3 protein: CASSSRRTEREGRETQYF. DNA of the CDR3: TGTGCCAGCAGTTCCAGGAGAACCGAGCGGGAGGGACGGGAGACCCAGTACTTC.

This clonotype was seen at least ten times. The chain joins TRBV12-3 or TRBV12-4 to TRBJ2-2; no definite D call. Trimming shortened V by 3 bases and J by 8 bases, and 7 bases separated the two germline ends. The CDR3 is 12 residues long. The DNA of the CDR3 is TGTGCCAGCAGTTTCCGGTGGGGGGAGCTGTTTTTT. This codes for CASSFRWGELFF.

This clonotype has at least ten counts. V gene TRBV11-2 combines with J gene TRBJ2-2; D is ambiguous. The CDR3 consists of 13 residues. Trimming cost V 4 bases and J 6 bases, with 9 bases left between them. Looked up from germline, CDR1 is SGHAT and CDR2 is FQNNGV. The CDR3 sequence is CASSYEDAGELFF. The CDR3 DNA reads TGTGCCAGCAGCTACGAGGATGCCGGGGAGCTGTTTTTT.

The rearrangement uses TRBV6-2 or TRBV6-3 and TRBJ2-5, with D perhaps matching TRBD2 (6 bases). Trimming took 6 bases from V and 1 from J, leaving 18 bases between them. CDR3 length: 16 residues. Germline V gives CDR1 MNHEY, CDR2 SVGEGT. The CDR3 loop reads CASRTPGAEVQETQYF. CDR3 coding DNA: TGTGCCAGCAGAACGCCGGGAGCGGAGGTCCAAGAGACCCAGTACTTC.

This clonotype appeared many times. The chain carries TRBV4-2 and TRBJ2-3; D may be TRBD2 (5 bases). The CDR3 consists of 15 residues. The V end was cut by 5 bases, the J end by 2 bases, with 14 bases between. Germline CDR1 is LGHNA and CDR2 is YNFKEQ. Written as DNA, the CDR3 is TGTGCCAGCAGCGTCCGAAGGGAGCTCACAGATACGCAGTATTTT. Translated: CASSVRRELTDTQYF.

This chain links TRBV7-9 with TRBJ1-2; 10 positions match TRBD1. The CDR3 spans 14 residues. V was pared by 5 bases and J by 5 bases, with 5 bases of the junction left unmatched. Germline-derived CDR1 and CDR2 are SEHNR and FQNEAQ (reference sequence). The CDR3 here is CASSGRDRGYGYTF. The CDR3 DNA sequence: TGTGCCAGCAGCGGACGGGACAGGGGATATGGCTACACCTTC.

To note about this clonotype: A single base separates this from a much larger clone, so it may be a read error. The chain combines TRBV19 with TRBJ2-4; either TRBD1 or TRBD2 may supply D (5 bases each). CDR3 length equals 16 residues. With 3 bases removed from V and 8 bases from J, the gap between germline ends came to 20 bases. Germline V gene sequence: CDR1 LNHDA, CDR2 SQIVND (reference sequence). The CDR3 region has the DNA TGTGCCAGTAGTATTAGAGGGGTTGTGGGAAGAGACATTCAGTACTTC. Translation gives CASSIRGVVGRDIQYF.

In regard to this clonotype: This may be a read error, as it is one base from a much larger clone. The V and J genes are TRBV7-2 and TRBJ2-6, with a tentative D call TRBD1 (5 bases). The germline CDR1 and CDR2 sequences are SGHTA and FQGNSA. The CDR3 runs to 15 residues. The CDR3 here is CASSLGLPGANALTF. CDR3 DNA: TGTGCCAGCAGCTTGGGTCTCCCTGGGGCCAACGCCCTGACTTTC.